This T cell receptor (beta chain) is from a study of blood T cell repertoires in COVID-19. The wider study: Sites in the United States, Italy and Spain provided acute and convalescent COVID-19 samples. In each case, the material was cDNA or gDNA derived from T cells, B-cell-depleted T cells, or PBMCs.

In the authors' workflow: Amplification of reference gene primers provided the estimated nucleated cell counts. Sequencing was performed with immunoSEQ multiplex PCR; in TCRdb, only in-frame clones are kept and a portion is missing. V, J and clone size were drawn from that table, and D and trimming were deduced from the DNA. The sample holds under 300,000 clones; about 88% are singletons and the top ten take 2% to 2.5%. Germline assignment: CDR1 MNHEY and CDR2 SVGEGT. CDR3 length: 12 amino acids. With respect to this clone: One end of the junction does not line up with germline, which may come from a read error.

The sample consisted of peripheral blood. The J gene is TRBJ2-7, the V gene TRBV6-2 or TRBV6-3; D is possibly TRBD1 (6 bases). This sequence originates from a woman between 35 and 50 years old who had recovered from COVID-19. CDR3 DNA sequence: TGTGCCAGCAGATACAAAGACGGACCAGGGGACTTC. Translating it yields CASRYKDGPGDF.